This T cell receptor (beta chain) was obtained from a study of control samples from healthy donors and cancer patients. Trimming stripped 1 base from V and 5 bases from J, with 13 bases between. This CDR3 spans 15 amino acids. CDR1 is LNHDA, CDR2 SQIVND, per germline (reference sequence). The method was immunoSEQ multiplex PCR; TCRdb's version includes in-frame clones alone and lacks a portion of them. The sample records around 120,000 clones, approximately 90% being singletons. Sequenced material: blood. This sequence was found in a woman in her 70s in good health. V and J are TRBV19 and TRBJ2-3, with TRBD2 as a possible D gene (5 bases). CDR3 bases: TGTGCCAGTAGTATAGGCGGCGGGTCCGGAGATACGCAGTATTTT. It is translated as CASSIGGGSGDTQYF. Supplemented by reference TRBV19 and TRBJ2-3, the full variable domain reads DGGITQSPKYLFRKEGQNVTLSCEQNLNHDAMYWYRQDPGQGLRLIYYSQIVNDFQKGDIAEGYSVSREKKESFPLTVTSAQKNPTAFYLCASSIGGGSGDTQYFGPGTRLTVL.